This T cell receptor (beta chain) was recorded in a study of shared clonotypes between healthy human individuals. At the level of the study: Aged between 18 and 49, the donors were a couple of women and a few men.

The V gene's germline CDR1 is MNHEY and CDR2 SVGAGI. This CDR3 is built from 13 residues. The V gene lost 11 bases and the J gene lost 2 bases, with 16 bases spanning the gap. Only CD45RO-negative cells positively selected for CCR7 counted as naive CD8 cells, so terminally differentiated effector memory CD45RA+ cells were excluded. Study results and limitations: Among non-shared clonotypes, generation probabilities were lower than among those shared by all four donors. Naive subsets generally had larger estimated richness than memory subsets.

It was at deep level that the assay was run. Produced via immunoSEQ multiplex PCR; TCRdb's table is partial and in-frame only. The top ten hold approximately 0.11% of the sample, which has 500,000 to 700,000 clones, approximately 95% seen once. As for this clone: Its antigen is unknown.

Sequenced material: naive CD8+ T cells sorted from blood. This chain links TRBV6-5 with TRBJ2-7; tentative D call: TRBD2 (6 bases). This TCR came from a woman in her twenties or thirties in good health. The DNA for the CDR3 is TGTGCCGCCGGTAGCGGTCCTGCCTACGAGCAGTACTTC. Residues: CAAGSGPAYEQYF.